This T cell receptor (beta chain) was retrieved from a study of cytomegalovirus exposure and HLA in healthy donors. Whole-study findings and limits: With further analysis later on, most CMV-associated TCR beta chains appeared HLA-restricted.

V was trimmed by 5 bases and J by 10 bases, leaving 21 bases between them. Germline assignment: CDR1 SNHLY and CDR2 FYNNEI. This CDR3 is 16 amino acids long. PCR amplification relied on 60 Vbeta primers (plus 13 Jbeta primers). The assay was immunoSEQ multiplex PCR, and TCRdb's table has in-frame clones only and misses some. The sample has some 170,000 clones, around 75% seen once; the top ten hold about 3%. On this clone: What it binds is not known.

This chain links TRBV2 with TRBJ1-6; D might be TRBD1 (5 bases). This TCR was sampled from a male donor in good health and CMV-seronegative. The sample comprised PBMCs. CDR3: CASSLSTVGGGSPLHF. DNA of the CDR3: TGTGCCAGCAGTCTGTCAACAGTGGGCGGGGGGTCACCCCTCCACTTT.